This T cell receptor beta chain was retrieved from a study of early T cells in non-severe SARS-CoV-2 infection. Looking at the study overall: Sequencing of bulk RNA from unsorted whole blood was done, without chain pairing.

Findings of the study overall: A preference for anti-spike CD8 responses marked VDJdb matching, which missed private and CD4 specificities.

Individual cDNA molecules received unique molecular identifiers. TCRdb reprocessed the 5' RACE reads with MiXCR, giving one entry per CDR3 protein. The table includes 20,000 to 25,000 distinct CDR3 sequences, 4.8% detected once. The germline V gene has CDR1 MNHNS and CDR2 SASEGT. V was clipped by 5 bases and J by 0 bases; unmatched bases: 9. The CDR3 runs 19 residues. This clonotype was observed a few times. Its antigen is as yet unknown. V is TRBV6-1 and J is TRBJ2-6; 11 positions match TRBD2. The sample taken for sequencing was whole blood. The sequence derives from an adult who was a healthcare worker with PCR-confirmed SARS-CoV-2 infection or an uninfected control (not recorded which). The CDR3 region has the DNA TGTGCCAGCAGTACCCTAGCGGGGGGACGACGCTCTGGGGCCAACGTCCTGACTTTC. Encoded protein: CASSTLAGGRRSGANVLTF.